This is a list of T cell receptor beta chains from one sample in a study of shared clonotypes between healthy human individuals. Measured with immunoSEQ multiplex PCR; TCRdb has only the in-frame clones, and not every one. Of about 710,000 clones in the sample, 55% to 75% were seen once. Specimen: memory CD4+ T cells sorted from blood. The receptors originated from a woman aged 25 to 39 in good health. CDR3s include the opening cysteine and the closing phenylalanine or tryptophan. A D gene is named only where the DNA matches it firmly. Size tells how often a clone was seen (once, few, many) or the class of an expanded clone, and some rows leave it out.

j_gene,abundance,d_gene,v_gene,CDR3nt,CDR3aa
TRBJ1-4,NA,TRBD1,TRBV7-9,TGTGCCAGCAGCTTGAGAGGGGGCGCAGCTAATGAAAAACTGTTTTTT,CASSLRGGAANEKLFF
TRBJ2-1,NA,NA,TRBV18,TGTGCCAGCTCACCTCAGGGGTACGAGCAGTTCTTC,CASSPQGYEQFF
TRBJ2-1,once,NA,TRBV28,TGTGCCAGCAGTACCCCACGCGTGCTAGCGCAATACAATGAGCAGTTCTTC,CASSTPRVLAQYNEQFF
TRBJ2-1,few,TRBD2,TRBV5-4,TGTGCCAGCAGCCTTAGCGGGAGGACTTCCTACAATGAGCAGTTCTTC,CASSLSGRTSYNEQFF
TRBJ1-1,NA,NA,TRBV11-2,TGTGCCAGCAGCTTTCGCACAGGACTAATGAACACTGAAGCTTTCTTT,CASSFRTGLMNTEAFF
TRBJ2-7,NA,NA,TRBV4-2,TGTGCCAGCAGCCATGCGGGCCGTACCTACGAGCAGTACTTC,CASSHAGRTYEQYF
TRBJ2-5,NA,TRBD2,TRBV4-1,TGCGCCAGCAGCCAAGGAGCGGGAGAGGGGGAAGAGACCCAGTACTTC,CASSQGAGEGEETQYF
TRBJ2-2,NA,TRBD2,TRBV2,TGTGCCAGCACAAAAGCGGGAGCGAACACCGGGGAGCTGTTTTTT,CASTKAGANTGELFF
TRBJ1-4,NA,NA,TRBV28,TGTGCCAGCAGTTTCATGTTCGGGGAAAAACTGTTTTTT,CASSFMFGEKLFF
TRBJ2-3,NA,NA,TRBV19,TGTGCCAGTAAACGGGGTACTAGCACAGATACGCAGTATTTT,CASKRGTSTDTQYF
TRBJ2-5,NA,NA,TRBV5-1,TGCGCCAGCAGCTTTTCCGATGGGGGTCGGGAGACCCAGTACTTC,CASSFSDGGRETQYF
TRBJ2-7,once,TRBD2,TRBV7-3,TGTGCCAGCAGCTTAACGGGGCTAGCGGGAAAGGACGAGCAGTACTTC,CASSLTGLAGKDEQYF
TRBJ1-3,NA,NA,TRBV5-1,TGCGCCAGCAGCTTGGAGGGGACTGGAAACACCATATATTTT,CASSLEGTGNTIYF
TRBJ2-7,NA,NA,TRBV7-6,TGTGCCAGCAGCTTAAGCGACGGAGGCCCATACGAGCAGTACTTC,CASSLSDGGPYEQYF
TRBJ2-1,NA,NA,TRBV11-3,TGTGCCAGCAGCTTAGAGGTCATCAGGTTCTTC,CASSLEVIRFF
TRBJ2-7,NA,NA,TRBV5-1,TGCGCCAGCAGCCGGGAAAGGGGCCCCTACGAGCAGTACTTC,CASSRERGPYEQYF
TRBJ2-1,NA,TRBD1,TRBV28,TGTGCCAGCAGAAACTCCGGGACAGCCAGGAATGAGCAGTTCTTC,CASRNSGTARNEQFF
TRBJ2-7,NA,TRBD1,TRBV28,TGTGCCAGCAGTTTAGGGGGACAGGGGGACTACGAGCAGTACTTC,CASSLGGQGDYEQYF
TRBJ2-7,NA,NA,TRBV19,TGTGCCAGTAGTATAACATACTCGGGGACGGTAACCTACGAGCAGTACTTC,CASSITYSGTVTYEQYF
TRBJ1-1,NA,NA,TRBV27,TGTGCCAGCAGCGCAACCGCAGGATTCCTCATGAACACTGAAGCTTTCTTT,CASSATAGFLMNTEAFF
TRBJ2-7,NA,NA,TRBV10-2,TGCGCCAGCAGTGAGTCCTGGGGCCCCTACGAGCAGTACTTC,CASSESWGPYEQYF
TRBJ2-5,NA,TRBD1,TRBV5-1,TGCGCCAGCAGCTTGTGGGCCGGGACTGCAGGGGGCGGGCGCGAGACCCAGTACTTC,CASSLWAGTAGGGRETQYF
TRBJ2-3,NA,TRBD2,TRBV5-5,TGTGCCAGCAGCCCATGGACTAGCAGCACAGATACGCAGTATTTT,CASSPWTSSTDTQYF
TRBJ2-7,few,TRBD2,TRBV7-9,TGTGCCAGCAGCTTAGCGGGAGGGCTTGGCGAGCAGTACTTC,CASSLAGGLGEQYF
TRBJ2-5,few,NA,TRBV28,TGTGCCAGCAGGACCGGAGAGACCCAGTACTTC,CASRTGETQYF
TRBJ2-7,NA,TRBD1,TRBV28,TGTGCCAGCAACTCTATCATAAGTCCCGGGACAGGATTAAGCTCCTACGAGCAGTACTTC,CASNSIISPGTGLSSYEQYF
TRBJ2-1,NA,NA,TRBV28,TGTGCCAGCAGTCTCCCCTCCGGCAATGAGCAGTTCTTC,CASSLPSGNEQFF
TRBJ1-1,NA,NA,TRBV1,TGCACCAGCAGCCAAGTTAGCCTTTCGGCTTGGGGGAACACTGAAGCTTTCTTT,CTSSQVSLSAWGNTEAFF
TRBJ1-1,few,NA,TRBV28,TGTGCCAGCACAACGGGGGACACTGAAGCTTTCTTT,CASTTGDTEAFF
TRBJ1-1,NA,NA,TRBV4-2,TGTGCCAGCAGCTTGGATAGGGGTGAAGCTTTCTTT,CASSLDRGEAFF
TRBJ2-5,NA,NA,TRBV2,TGTGCCAGCACTCAGGAAGAGACCCAGTACTTC,CASTQEETQYF
TRBJ2-1,few,NA,TRBV5-1,TGCGCCAGCAGCTTAGACAGTGGGACCTACAATGAGCAGTTCTTC,CASSLDSGTYNEQFF
TRBJ2-6,NA,NA,TRBV5-1,TGCGCCAGCAGCTTGATAGGCAGCCTCTCTGGGGCCAACGTCCTGACTTTC,CASSLIGSLSGANVLTF
TRBJ1-5,NA,NA,TRBV1,TGCACCAGCAGCCAAACGCCGACACCGGGAGGAGGGCAGCCCCAGCATTTT,CTSSQTPTPGGGQPQHF
TRBJ2-6,few,TRBD2,TRBV7-9,TGTGCCAGCAGCTCCGGGACTAGCTTCACGACTGGGGCCAACGTCCTGACTTTC,CASSSGTSFTTGANVLTF
TRBJ2-1,few,NA,TRBV4-2,TGTGCCAGCAGTGACTTAAGCCATGAGCAGTTCTTC,CASSDLSHEQFF
TRBJ1-5,many,NA,TRBV7-8,TGTGCCAGCAGCTTAGGAGTCTACCCTCAGGCTTACAATCAGCCCCAGCATTTT,CASSLGVYPQAYNQPQHF
TRBJ2-7,NA,TRBD2,TRBV28,TGTGCCAGCAGTTTGGTCGGGTGGTTGACTAGCGGGGGACACTACGAGCAGTACTTC,CASSLVGWLTSGGHYEQYF
TRBJ1-1,few,NA,TRBV4-1,TGCGCCAGCAGCCGAGGTGGGGGGGGTCTCACTGAAGCTTTCTTT,CASSRGGGGLTEAFF
TRBJ2-7,NA,TRBD2,TRBV6-5,TGTGCCAGCAAATCGGCCGGGGGGGGCCACGAGCAGTACTTC,CASKSAGGGHEQYF
TRBJ2-7,NA,NA,TRBV28,TGTGCCAGCGGTACCCGGCAGTACTTC,CASGTRQYF
TRBJ2-2,NA,TRBD2,TRBV9,TGTGCCAGCAACCCGGGACTAGCGGGGGTGGGCACCGGGGAGCTGTTTTTT,CASNPGLAGVGTGELFF
TRBJ2-3,NA,NA,TRBV19,TGTGCCAGTAGTTTAAGCGGCACTAGCACAGATACGCAGTATTTT,CASSLSGTSTDTQYF
TRBJ2-7,NA,TRBD2,TRBV18,TGTGCCAGCTCACCACCGGGACTAGCGGGCACCTACGAGCAGTACTTC,CASSPPGLAGTYEQYF
TRBJ2-3,NA,TRBD2,TRBV2,TGTGCCAGCAATCGACTAGCGGGAATCACAGATACGCAGTATTTT,CASNRLAGITDTQYF
TRBJ2-7,NA,NA,TRBV10-3,TGTGCCATCAGTGAGGGCCAGGAGGGTCCCTACGAGCAGTACTTC,CAISEGQEGPYEQYF
TRBJ2-1,few,NA,TRBV28,TGTGCCAGCACAGGGGAGGCCTACAATGAGCAGTTCTTC,CASTGEAYNEQFF
TRBJ2-7,NA,NA,TRBV18,TGTGCCAGCTCAGAGGGACCTTCCTACGAGCAGTACTTC,CASSEGPSYEQYF
TRBJ1-2,NA,TRBD1,TRBV7-2,TGTGCCAGCAGCTTATTGGGACAGATTAACTATGGCTACACCTTC,CASSLLGQINYGYTF
TRBJ1-2,NA,NA,TRBV6-5,TGTGCCAGCAGACCCCGGGGCCGTCGAGGCTACACCTTC,CASRPRGRRGYTF
TRBJ1-6,NA,NA,TRBV6-5,TGTGCCAGCAGTACCCTTGGTCAGGGTGATTCACCCCTCCACTTT,CASSTLGQGDSPLHF